What follows are 9 T cell receptor beta chains derived from one specimen sequenced in a study of response to subunit inactivated influenza vaccine. TCRdb passed the RT-PCR reads through MiXCR, listing each CDR3 protein once. Among around 790,000 distinct CDR3 sequences listed, around 21% were seen once. Sequenced here: PBMCs from blood, sampled more than 4 days after vaccination. The receptors shown here come from a man over 45 who received an inactivated influenza vaccine.

The sample holds a few counts of this clonotype. This sequence joins TRBV20-1 and TRBJ2-1; D perhaps matches TRBD1 (7 bases). Trimming took off 3 bases at V and 8 bases at J, with 17 bases between the two ends. The CDR3 length is 14 residues. Germline V lookup: CDR1 DFQATT, CDR2 SNEGSKA (reference sequence). This CDR3 is CSASTQGGVDEQFF. The CDR3 region has the DNA TGCAGTGCTAGTACCCAGGGGGGTGTGGATGAGCAGTTCTTC.

This clonotype was seen a handful of times. The V call is TRBV29-1, the J call TRBJ2-2; TRBD2 aligns across 12 bases. V gave up 6 bases and J gave up 3 bases; unmatched junction bases: 5. CDR1 is SQVTM, CDR2 ANQGSEA, per germline. The CDR3 extends over 15 amino acids. CDR3 sequence (DNA): TGCAGCGTCTCCAGGACTAGCGGGGACACCGGGGAGCTGTTTTTT. Translation: CSVSRTSGDTGELFF.

The chain has TRBV12-5 and TRBJ2-1; no reliable D call. Germline CDR1 LGHNT, CDR2 FRNRAP. Between the trimmed V and J ends, which lost 1 base and 4 bases, there was a span of 5 bases. The CDR3 extends over 13 amino acids. CDR3 amino acids: CASGLEVYNEQFF. CDR3 coding DNA: TGTGCTAGTGGTTTGGAGGTGTACAATGAGCAGTTCTTC.

This clonotype showed up many times. The V call is TRBV20-1, the J call TRBJ2-3, with 9 bases fitting TRBD2. The CDR3 covers 16 residues. With 5 bases clipped from V and 0 bases from J, the junction kept 9 bases outside the gene matches. CDR1 and CDR2 from the germline V gene are DFQATT and SNEGSKA (reference sequence). CDR3 nucleotides: TGCAGTGCTTCCCCTAGCGGGGCCCCTAGCACAGATACGCAGTATTTT. Residues: CSASPSGAPSTDTQYF.

This clonotype occurred a few times. The J gene is TRBJ2-7, the V gene TRBV21-1; the D call TRBD2 from the table was never checked on the DNA. TRBV21-1 is assigned pseudogene status. The CDR3 is 12 residues long. The CDR3, as DNA: TGTGCCAGCAGCACTAATAGTCCGGGACCCAACTTC. Its translation: CASSTNSPGPNF.

This clonotype was observed many times. This chain uses TRBV9 with TRBJ2-5; 8 nucleotides line up with TRBD2. Germline CDR1 is SGDLS and CDR2 is YYNGEE. V trimming: 0 bases; J trimming: 3 bases; junction bases outside the gene matches: 7. CDR3 size: 16 residues. The CDR3 DNA is TGTGCCAGCAGCGTAGCTTATTCCGGGGGGGAAGAGACCCAGTACTTC. The encoded protein is CASSVAYSGGEETQYF.

This clonotype was seen only a few times. The chain couples TRBV30 to TRBJ2-7; D gene unclear. The germline CDR1 and CDR2 sequences are GTSNPN and SVGIG (reference sequence). V lost 3 bases, J lost 3 bases, and 15 bases lay in between. The length of the CDR3 is 14 residues. For the CDR3, the DNA is TGTGCCTGGAGATGGGGTCAGCAAAACTACGAGCAGTACTTC. It encodes CAWRWGQQNYEQYF.

This clonotype was picked up one time. The chain joins TRBV27 to TRBJ2-2; tentatively, D is TRBD2 (6 bases). CDR1 and CDR2 (germline): MNHEY, SMNVEV (reference sequence). Trimming left V 3 bases short and J 4 bases short, with 12 bases between. This CDR3 is 15 amino acids long. The CDR3 coding sequence is TGTGCCAGCAGTTTTGGAGGGACCCCCACCGGGGAGCTGTTTTTT. This codes for CASSFGGTPTGELFF.

The sample holds many counts of this clonotype. The V call is TRBV5-5, the J call TRBJ2-5, with TRBD2 as a possible D gene (5 bases). CDR1 and CDR2 (germline): SGHKS, YYEKEE (reference sequence). V lost 4 bases and J 1 base, leaving 17 bases between the germline ends. The CDR3 totals 16 residues. The CDR3 protein is CASSIAPSKGQETQYF. The CDR3 bases are TGTGCCAGCAGCATAGCGCCTAGCAAGGGCCAAGAGACCCAGTACTTC.